This TCR beta chain derives from a study of CD8+ T cells in alopecia areata. Study overall: For the treated group, dosing was oral tofacitinib at 5 to 10 mg twice daily. Study findings and constraints: Scalp clonality, together with expanded CD8+ clones among the top 100, fell significantly with tofacitinib.

RNA extraction was followed by reverse transcription into cDNA, which acted as the sequencing template. Only in-frame clones appear in the TCRdb table, and some are missing; sequencing was by immunoSEQ multiplex PCR. Of 150,000 to 200,000 clones listed, approximately 57% are singletons. The CDR3 contains 14 residues. Germline CDR1 is SQVTM and CDR2 is ANQGSEA. V gave up 6 bases and J gave up 1 base; unmatched junction bases: 8. Of note for this clone: Its antigen is still unknown.

The sample's treatment: oral pan-JAK inhibitor, 5-10 mg twice daily. The rearrangement uses TRBV29-1 and TRBJ1-1; TRBD1 matches at 7 bases. This clonotype originated in a human donor with alopecia areata. The sample was CD4+ T cells sorted from blood, taken at week 24, from a patient treated with tofacitinib. CDR3: CSVKIQGRNTEAFF. In nucleotides, the CDR3 is TGCAGCGTGAAGATACAGGGGAGGAACACTGAAGCTTTCTTT. The complete variable domain, with remaining parts taken from reference TRBV29-1 and TRBJ1-1, reads SAVISQKPSRDICQRGTSLTIQCQVDSQVTMMFWYRQQPGQSLTLIATANQGSEATYESGFVIDKFPISRPNLTFSTLTVSNMSPEDSSIYLCSVKIQGRNTEAFFGQGTRLTVV.